This TCR beta chain was documented in a study of control samples from healthy donors and cancer patients. Produced via immunoSEQ multiplex PCR; TCRdb's table is partial and in-frame only. The sample includes about 160,000 clones, about 94% of them seen just once. The material sequenced was PBMCs. This clonotype was sampled from a man aged 55-75 years with colorectal cancer.

The CDR3 nucleotides read TGTGCCAGCTCACTCTTGAACACTGAAGCTTTCTTT. Translated: CASSLLNTEAFF. The V gene is TRBV18, the J gene TRBJ1-1; D ambiguous. V was pared by 4 bases and J by 0 bases, with 3 bases between. Germline CDR1 and CDR2: KGHSH and LQKENI. This CDR3 spans 12 amino acids.